The present TCR beta chain was sequenced within a study of shared clonotypes between healthy human individuals. A split of CD4+ cells into CD45RA+ naive and CD45RA-negative memory subsets was performed. The germline gives CDR1 SQVTM, CDR2 ANQGSEA. CDR3 length equals 12 residues. V shed 4 bases and J shed 1 base, with 7 bases lying between them. Some clones are missing from TCRdb's copy, which holds only in-frame ones; the method was immunoSEQ multiplex PCR. The repertoire holds some 1,400,000 clones, with roughly 96% as singletons. Findings and limits, study-wide: Clonotypes shared by all four donors outscored non-shared clonotypes in generation probability.

Notes on this clone: The antigen remains undetermined.

The receptor was isolated from a man aged 25-45 years in good health. This chain connects TRBV29-1 to TRBJ1-1; D is undetermined. The sample consisted of naive CD4+ T cells sorted from blood. Subset indicated: CD45RA+ positively selected. The CDR3 protein is CSVVPENTEAFF. The CDR3 coding sequence is TGCAGCGTTGTCCCGGAGAACACTGAAGCTTTCTTT.